This T cell receptor beta chain was identified in a study of T cells expressing NK-cell markers. Looking at the study overall: Sequencing of TCR beta repertoires drew on sorted CD3+CD56+NKG2C+, CD3+CD56+NKG2C- and CD3+CD56-NKG2C+ T cells. One of the eight sequenced donors was seronegative, whereas the other seven were HCMV-seropositive.

Germline CDR1 is MNHEY and CDR2 is SVGAGI. The CDR3 sequence is 16 residues long. Points from the study as a whole: In a group of five to seven donors, dominant NKG2C+ clonotypes represented roughly 1.0-8% of CD8+ T cells. What remained unclear was the HCMV specificity of expanded NKG2C+ T cell clones.

TCRdb reanalyzed the 5' RACE reads, giving one entry per CDR3 protein sequence and no DNA. Its table lists 350,000 to 400,000 distinct CDR3 sequences. A note on this clonotype: The antigen is unknown.

The sample was blood T cells: a sorted CD56 or NKG2C T cell subset, CD4+ or CD8+ T cells, or bulk PBMC T cells (not recorded which). This TCR was recovered from a woman in her fifties or sixties in good health. The chain recombines TRBV6-5 with TRBJ2-1. CDR3 sequence reads: CASSYSRSAINNEQFF.